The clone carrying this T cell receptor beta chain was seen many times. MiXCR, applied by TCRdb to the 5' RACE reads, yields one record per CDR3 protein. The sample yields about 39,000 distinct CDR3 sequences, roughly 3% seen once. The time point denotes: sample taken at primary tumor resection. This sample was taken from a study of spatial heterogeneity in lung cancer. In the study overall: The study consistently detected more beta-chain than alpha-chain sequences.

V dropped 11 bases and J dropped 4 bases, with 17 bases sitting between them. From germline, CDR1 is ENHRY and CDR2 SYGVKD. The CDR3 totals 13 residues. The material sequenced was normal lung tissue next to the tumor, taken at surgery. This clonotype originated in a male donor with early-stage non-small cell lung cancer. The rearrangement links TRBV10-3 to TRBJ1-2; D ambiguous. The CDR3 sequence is CAESLGDSYGYTF. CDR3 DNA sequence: TGTGCCGAATCCCTTGGGGATAGCTATGGCTACACCTTC.